One and the same sample provided the 21 T cell receptor beta chains below, sequenced in a study of T-cell reconstitution after alpha-beta-depleted transplantation in children. Construction of the TCRbeta library involved unique molecular identifiers. TCRdb ran MiXCR on the PCR reads and lists one entry per CDR3 protein. The sample holds 80,000 or so distinct CDR3 sequences, about 14% seen once. Material: PBMCs, mostly from graft donor cells, obtained 180 days after TCRalphabeta/CD19-depleted stem cell transplant. These receptors came from a male patient between 2 and 10 years old who had a stem cell transplant for acute lymphoblastic leukemia, so the T cells may come from the graft donor.

The genes are TRBV6-6 and TRBJ1-1; D unresolved. The V gene's germline CDR1 is MNHNY and CDR2 SVGAGI (reference sequence). The CDR3 covers 9 residues. V was clipped by 4 bases and J by 8 bases, with 2 bases between them. CDR3 DNA sequence: TGTGCCAGCAGTTCAGAAGCTTTCTTT. Its translation is CASSSEAFF.

This clonotype appeared a few times. The chain joins TRBV20-1 to TRBJ2-7; 7 nucleotides agree with TRBD1. This CDR3 is 14 amino acids long. CDR1 is DFQATT and CDR2 is SNEGSKA in the germline V gene (reference sequence). Trimming at V came to 6 bases and at J to 2 bases, leaving 10 bases not matched to a gene. The CDR3 protein is CSAEQGRAAYEQYF. The CDR3, as DNA: TGCAGTGCAGAACAGGGGCGCGCTGCCTACGAGCAGTACTTC.

This clonotype has at least ten counts. The rearrangement uses TRBV9 and TRBJ1-4, with D tentatively TRBD1 (5 bases). Per the germline V gene, CDR1 is SGDLS and CDR2 is YYNGEE. This CDR3 is 16 amino acids long. Trimming pared 2 bases from V and 1 base from J, leaving 12 bases between. The CDR3 DNA reads as TGTGCCAGCAGCGTGGGACTCCGGGGAACTAATGAAAAACTGTTTTTT. Amino acid sequence: CASSVGLRGTNEKLFF.

This clonotype was seen at least ten times. This rearrangement joins TRBV6-5 to TRBJ1-1; possible D gene TRBD1, 5 bases. Germline V gene lookup returns CDR1 MNHEY and CDR2 SVGAGI. Trimming shortened V by 4 bases and J by 5 bases, and 5 bases separated the two germline ends. The length of the CDR3 is 11 residues. CDR3 nucleotide sequence: TGTGCCAGCAGTTGGGGGACTGAAGCTTTCTTT. Its protein product is CASSWGTEAFF.

This sequence joins TRBV7-9 and TRBJ1-1; D is undetermined. The CDR3 spans 16 residues. Germline-derived CDR1 and CDR2 are SEHNR and FQNEAQ (reference sequence). The V gene lost 2 bases and the J gene lost 1 base, with 14 bases spanning the gap. CDR3 sequence reads: CASSLPFTGKNTEAFF. For the CDR3, the DNA is TGTGCCAGCAGCTTACCCTTCACTGGTAAGAACACTGAAGCTTTCTTT.

This clonotype has at least ten counts. This chain uses TRBV5-1 with TRBJ2-5, with 10 bases lining up with TRBD2. The germline CDR1 and CDR2 sequences are SGHRS and YFSETQ. The CDR3 covers 15 residues. V lost 4 bases and J lost 1; bases outside the gene matches: 4. The CDR3 coding sequence is TGCGCCAGCAGCACCGGGACTAGCGTCCAAGAGACCCAGTACTTC. Translation gives CASSTGTSVQETQYF. The full variable domain, its missing parts supplied by reference TRBV5-1 and TRBJ2-5, is KAGVTQTPRYLIKTRGQQVTLSCSPISGHRSVSWYQQTPGQGLQFLFEYFSETQRNKGNFPGRFSGRQFSNSRSEMNVSTLELGDSALYLCASSTGTSVQETQYFGPGTRLLVL.

This clonotype was seen a handful of times. The rearrangement joins TRBV6-2 or TRBV6-3 to TRBJ1-1, with 8 bases fitting TRBD1. Trimming cost V 10 bases and J 0 bases; bases outside gene matches: 10. The CDR3 has 15 residues. The germline gives CDR1 MNHEY, CDR2 SVGEGT. CDR3: CATQDRGRVNTEAFF. The CDR3 DNA follows: TGTGCCACCCAAGACAGGGGAAGGGTGAACACTGAAGCTTTCTTT.

In this sample, this clonotype turned up a few times. CDR3 bases: TGTGCCAGCAGCCGGGGCTGGGGGGGCGTAAACATTCAGTACTTC. Its translation is CASSRGWGGVNIQYF. The V and J genes are TRBV5-6 and TRBJ2-4; possibly TRBD2 for D (7 bases). V dropped 4 bases and J dropped 6 bases, with 17 bases sitting between them. Germline values: CDR1 SGHDT, CDR2 YYEEEE. The CDR3 sequence is 15 residues long.

This clonotype turned up a few times. The chain links TRBV28 to TRBJ1-2, with D possibly TRBD1 on 5 matching bases. The CDR3 totals 14 residues. Germline V gene sequence: CDR1 MDHEN, CDR2 SYDVKM. Trimming cost V 2 bases and J 5 bases, with 12 bases left between them. The CDR3, as DNA: TGTGCCAGCAGTTTAACCAGGGCAACTTATGGCTACACCTTC. This gives the protein CASSLTRATYGYTF.

This clonotype was picked up a small number of times. The chain joins TRBV14 to TRBJ2-7, with D unresolved. The germline gives CDR1 SGHDN, CDR2 FVKESK. Trimming left V 0 bases short and J 5 bases short, with 11 bases between. This CDR3 comprises 14 residues. CDR3 region: CASSQDERSHEQYF. As DNA, the CDR3 is TGTGCCAGCAGCCAAGATGAGAGGTCCCACGAGCAGTACTTC. The whole variable domain, filled in from reference TRBV14 and TRBJ2-7, reads EAGVTQFPSHSVIEKGQTVTLRCDPISGHDNLYWYRRVMGKEIKFLLHFVKESKQDESGMPNNRFLAERTGGTYSTLKVQPAELEDSGVYFCASSQDERSHEQYFGPGTRLTVT.

This chain uses TRBV5-6 with TRBJ2-5; 7 bases match TRBD2. Germline lookup yields CDR1 SGHDT and CDR2 YYEEEE. After removal of 4 bases from V and 5 bases from J, the junction contained 11 bases not matched to a gene. CDR3 length: 15 amino acids. CDR3 DNA: TGTGCCAGCAGCCCCCAATCGCGGGAGTTCGAGACCCAGTACTTC. This translates into CASSPQSREFETQYF. Full variable domain (remainder filled in from reference TRBV5-6 and TRBJ2-5): DAGVTQSPTHLIKTRGQQVTLRCSPKSGHDTVSWYQQALGQGPQFIFQYYEEEERQRGNFPDRFSGHQFPNYSSELNVNALLLGDSALYLCASSPQSREFETQYFGPGTRLLVL.

The chain has TRBV19 and TRBJ2-5, with D unclear. The CDR3 runs to 11 residues. CDR1 is LNHDA, CDR2 SQIVND, per germline (reference sequence). V was shortened by 3 bases and J by 14 bases, with 13 bases between the two germline ends. The CDR3 DNA follows: TGTGCCAGTAGTATGGGCCAGGCTATCTACTTC. As protein: CASSMGQAIYF.

V usage is TRBV7-9 and J usage is TRBJ2-7; D possibly corresponds to TRBD1 (6 bases). The V and J ends lost 6 bases and 2 bases respectively, with 14 bases between them. The CDR3 extends over 14 amino acids. Germline V gene data show CDR1 as SEHNR and CDR2 as FQNEAQ (reference sequence). CDR3 loop: CASSHRDNTYEQYF. The DNA for the CDR3 is TGTGCCAGCAGTCACCGGGACAATACCTACGAGCAGTACTTC. Drawing the rest from reference TRBV7-9 and TRBJ2-7, the complete variable domain is DTGVSQNPRHKITKRGQNVTFRCDPISEHNRLYWYRQTLGQGPEFLTYFQNEAQLEKSRLLSDRFSAERPKGSFSTLEIQRTEQGDSAMYLCASSHRDNTYEQYFGPGTRLTVT.

For the CDR3, the DNA is TGTGCCAGCAGGAGGGGCAGGACAGATACGCAGTATTTT. Encoded protein: CASRRGRTDTQYF. This chain uses TRBV6-1 with TRBJ2-3; D may correspond to TRBD1 or TRBD2 (5 bases each). Per the germline V gene, CDR1 is MNHNS and CDR2 is SASEGT. There are 13 residues in the CDR3. Trimming shortened V by 6 bases and J by 3 bases, and 10 bases separated the two germline ends.

The rearrangement uses TRBV7-9 and TRBJ1-2; D is unclear. Trimming removed 5 bases at V and 5 bases at J, with 9 bases between. The V gene's germline CDR1 is SEHNR and CDR2 FQNEAQ (reference sequence). The CDR3 sequence is 12 residues long. CDR3 protein: CASSGGPYGYTF. The DNA for the CDR3 is TGTGCCAGCAGCGGCGGGCCTTATGGCTACACCTTC.

A word on this clonotype: At one of its ends the junction is not consistent with the germline gene, which may arise from a read error. The chain carries TRBV20-1 and TRBJ1-2; D gene unclear. The CDR3 is made up of 10 amino acids. Germline CDR1 is DFQATT and CDR2 is SNEGSKA (reference sequence). The CDR3 loop is CSAREDGDTF. The CDR3 nucleotides read TGCAGTGCTAGGGAAGATGGCGACACCTTC.

This chain uses TRBV20-1 with TRBJ2-2; tentative D call: TRBD1 (5 bases). CDR1 and CDR2 (germline): DFQATT, SNEGSKA (reference sequence). CDR3 length: 14 amino acids. Trimming left V 1 base short and J 0 bases short, with 6 bases between. The CDR3 DNA follows: TGCAGTGCTAGAGCACAGGCGAACACCGGGGAGCTGTTTTTT. This encodes CSARAQANTGELFF.

The chain recombines TRBV20-1 with TRBJ1-1, with D perhaps matching TRBD1 (5 bases). The CDR3 covers 13 residues. Trimming took off 4 bases at V and 0 bases at J, with 9 bases between the two ends. The germline gives CDR1 DFQATT, CDR2 SNEGSKA (reference sequence). The CDR3 nucleotides are TGCAGTGCTAAACAGGAATTGAACACTGAAGCTTTCTTT. Residues: CSAKQELNTEAFF.

This clonotype was picked up a small number of times. The V call is TRBV24-1, the J call TRBJ2-3; 8 nucleotides agree with TRBD1. CDR1 and CDR2 (germline): KGHDR, SFDVKD. V gave up 4 bases and J gave up 5 bases; unmatched junction bases: 16. The CDR3 contains 18 residues. In nucleotides, the CDR3 is TGTGCCACCAGTGACCGGGGGACAGGACCCCTCTGGGGAGATACGCAGTATTTT. Translation: CATSDRGTGPLWGDTQYF.

The chain employs TRBV5-4 and TRBJ2-6, with D possibly being TRBD1 or TRBD2 (7 bases each). CDR1 is SGHNT, CDR2 YYREEE, per germline (reference sequence). CDR3 length: 19 residues. Between the trimmed V and J ends, which lost 1 base and 0 bases, there was a span of 17 bases. Written as DNA, the CDR3 is TGTGCCAGCAGCTTGTCTAGCGGTACAGGGGTCTCTGGGGCCAACGTCCTGACTTTC. It yields the protein CASSLSSGTGVSGANVLTF.

This chain joins TRBV6-2 or TRBV6-3 and TRBJ1-2; a weak D match, TRBD1 (5 bases). This CDR3 has 14 amino acids. Trimming took 6 bases from V and 2 from J, leaving 13 bases between them. Germline loops: CDR1 MNHEY, CDR2 SVGEGT. The CDR3: CASSRLTGNYGYTF. The CDR3 DNA is TGTGCCAGCAGCCGACTTACAGGAAACTATGGCTACACCTTC.